This TCR beta chain was found in a study of siplizumab effects on memory and regulatory T cells. TCRdb keeps only in-frame clones here, not all; method: immunoSEQ multiplex PCR. The sample yields around 100,000 clones, about 91% seen once. The CDR3 is made up of 14 amino acids. Trimming shortened V by 0 bases and J by 5 bases, and 9 bases separated the two germline ends. CDR1 is LGHNA and CDR2 is YSLEER in the germline V gene. This sequence originates from a human donor in good health. The chain links TRBV4-3 to TRBJ2-3; D perhaps matches TRBD1 (6 bases). The sequenced sample was CD4+ T cells sorted from blood. Here the CDR3 reads CASSQEWTEDTQYF. The CDR3 DNA sequence: TGCGCCAGCAGCCAAGAGTGGACAGAAGATACGCAGTATTTT.